This TCR beta chain was found in a study of blood T cell repertoires in COVID-19. Across the study: Donors in the United States, Italy and Spain gave samples during acute or convalescent COVID-19. PBMCs, B-cell-depleted T cells, or T cells provided the cDNA or gDNA that made up the material.

This CDR3 has 16 amino acids. Germline loops: CDR1 LNHDA, CDR2 SQIVND (reference sequence). Trimming shortened V by 4 bases and J by 1 base, and 16 bases separated the two germline ends. Authors' methods: Estimation of nucleated cell counts was performed using reference gene primer amplification. Some clones are missing from TCRdb's copy, which holds only in-frame ones; the method was immunoSEQ multiplex PCR. V and J calls and clone size are given by that table; D and trimming were obtained from the DNA. In the table there are about 110,000 clones, around 89% of which are singletons. The source material was peripheral blood. The receptor was derived from a human donor in a cohort sampled during active COVID-19. This chain connects TRBV19 to TRBJ1-1; D is unresolved. The CDR3 DNA is TGTGCCAGTAGTACCAGATTTGGAGGTGGGAACACTGAAGCTTTCTTT. Translating it yields CASSTRFGGGNTEAFF.